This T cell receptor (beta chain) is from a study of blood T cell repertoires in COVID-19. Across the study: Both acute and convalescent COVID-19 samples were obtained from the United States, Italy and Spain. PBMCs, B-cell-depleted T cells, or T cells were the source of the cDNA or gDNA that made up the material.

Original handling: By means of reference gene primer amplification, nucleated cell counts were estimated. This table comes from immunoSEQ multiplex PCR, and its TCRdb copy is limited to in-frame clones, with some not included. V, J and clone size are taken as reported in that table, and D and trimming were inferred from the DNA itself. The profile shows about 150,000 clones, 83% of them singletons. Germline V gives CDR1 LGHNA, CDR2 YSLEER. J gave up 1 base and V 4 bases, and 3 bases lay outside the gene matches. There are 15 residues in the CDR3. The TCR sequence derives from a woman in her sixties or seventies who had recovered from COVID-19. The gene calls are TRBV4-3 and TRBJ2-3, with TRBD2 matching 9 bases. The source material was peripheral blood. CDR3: CASSLRLAGTDTQYF. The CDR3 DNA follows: TGCGCCAGCAGCCTCAGACTAGCGGGCACAGATACGCAGTATTTT.